This record concerns one T cell receptor beta chain sequence. This sample is part of a study of blood T cell repertoires in COVID-19. Study in general: Sample material is recorded as cDNA or gDNA derived from T cells, B-cell-depleted T cells, or PBMCs.

In the authors' workflow: The assay estimated nucleated cells by amplifying reference gene primers. Sequenced by immunoSEQ multiplex PCR; TCRdb stores in-frame clones only, minus some. Clonal size and the V and J genes are those of that table, whereas D and trimming came from the DNA. This table holds under 250,000 clones, approximately 86% found once. The V end was cut by 5 bases, the J end by 0 bases, with 11 bases between. Germline V lookup: CDR1 SGHAT, CDR2 FQNNGV. CDR3 length: 14 amino acids. This rearrangement joins TRBV11-2 to TRBJ2-7, with a tentative D call TRBD2 (6 bases). Sequencing was performed on peripheral blood. The receptor's source is a woman aged 70-85 years with active or convalescent COVID-19. This chain's CDR3 is CASSSGSGSYEQYF. CDR3 nucleotides: TGTGCCAGCAGCAGCGGGTCGGGCTCCTACGAGCAGTACTTC.